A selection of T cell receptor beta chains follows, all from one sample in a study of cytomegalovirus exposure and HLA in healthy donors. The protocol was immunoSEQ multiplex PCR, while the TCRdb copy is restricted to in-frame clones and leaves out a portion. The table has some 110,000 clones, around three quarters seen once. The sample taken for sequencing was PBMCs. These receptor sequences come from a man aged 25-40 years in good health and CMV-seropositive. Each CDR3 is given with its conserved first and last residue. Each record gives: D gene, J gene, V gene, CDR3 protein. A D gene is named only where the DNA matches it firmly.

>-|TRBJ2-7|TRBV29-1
CSVSMGRSNEQYF
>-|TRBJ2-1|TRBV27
CASSLRRRGGNPSSYNEQFF
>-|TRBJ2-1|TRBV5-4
CASRGVFYNEQFF
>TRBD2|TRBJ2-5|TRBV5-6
CASRRTSGQGSWETQYF
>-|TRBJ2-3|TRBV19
CASSIGKLDTQYF
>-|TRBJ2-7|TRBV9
CASSVGQGQPQYF
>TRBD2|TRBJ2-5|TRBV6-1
CASSRLAGEEETQYF
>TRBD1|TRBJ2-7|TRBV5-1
CASRASGTGYYEQYF
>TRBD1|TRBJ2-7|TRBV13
CASSSGTGFYEQYF
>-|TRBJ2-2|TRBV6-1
CASSERYDTWELFF
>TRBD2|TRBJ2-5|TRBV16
CASSQSTGGPTWTQYF
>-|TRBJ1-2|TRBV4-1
CASSPGQIRYGYTF
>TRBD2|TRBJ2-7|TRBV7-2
CATGRLAGRYEQYF
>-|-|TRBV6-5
CASSYSNRLTYEQYF
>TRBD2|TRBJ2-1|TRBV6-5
CASSSSGRVYNEQFF
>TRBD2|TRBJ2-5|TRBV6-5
CASSYLGGRAVETQYF
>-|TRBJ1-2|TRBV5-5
CASSLGGGIGDYGYTF
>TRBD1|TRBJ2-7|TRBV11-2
CASSSTGGPYFEQYF
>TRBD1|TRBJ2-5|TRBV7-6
CASSPRTGESETQYF
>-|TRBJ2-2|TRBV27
CASSLLGEGNTGELFF
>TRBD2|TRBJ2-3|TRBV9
CASSVGPSGRGRLGDTQYF
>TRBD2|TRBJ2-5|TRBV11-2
CASSLVASGRQETQYF
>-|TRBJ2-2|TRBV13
CASSLRQGNTGELFF
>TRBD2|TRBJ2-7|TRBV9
CASSVATSGVHEQYF
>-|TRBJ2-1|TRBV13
CASSLLAYNEQFF
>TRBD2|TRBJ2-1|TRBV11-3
CASSLEAGGESEQFF
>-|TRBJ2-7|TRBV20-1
CSAPLGVEQYF
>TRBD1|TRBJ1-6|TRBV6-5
CASSLRQGAFVSPLHF
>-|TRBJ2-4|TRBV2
CASSESVAKNIQYF
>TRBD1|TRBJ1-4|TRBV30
CAWSVLRTGGRNEKLFF
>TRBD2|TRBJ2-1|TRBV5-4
CASSLELALYNEQFF
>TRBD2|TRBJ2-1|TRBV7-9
CSSSLEIAGPNEQFF
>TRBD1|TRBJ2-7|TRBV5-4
CASSLAGQGADEQYF
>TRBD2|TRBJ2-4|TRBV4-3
CASSQDTAGVAKNIQYF
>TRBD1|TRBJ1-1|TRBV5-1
CASSFLQGASEAFF
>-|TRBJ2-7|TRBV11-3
CASSPRGRGPLSYEQYF
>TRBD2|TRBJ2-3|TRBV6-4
CASSDSMAGGDTQYF
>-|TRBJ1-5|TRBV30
CAWSLLGDQPQHF
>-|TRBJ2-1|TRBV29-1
CSASRGYNEQFF
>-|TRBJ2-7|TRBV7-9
CASSLPGTYTYEQYF
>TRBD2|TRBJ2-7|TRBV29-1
CSVTRDYPYEQYF
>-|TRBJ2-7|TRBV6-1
CASSEGRGLKNQYEQYF
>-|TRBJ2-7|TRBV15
CATGNRDEQYF
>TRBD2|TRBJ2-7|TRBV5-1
CASRLAGVREQYF
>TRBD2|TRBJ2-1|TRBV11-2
CASRPSGTRLYNEQFF